This T cell receptor beta chain emerged from a study of blood T cells in healthy people across ages. A second roughly 6 to 12 cycle PCR used barcoded and J-beta primers. TCRdb re-called the 5' RACE reads with MiXCR, one entry per CDR3 protein. The sample contains 580,000 or so distinct CDR3 sequences, about 45% of which appear only once. The CDR3 has 15 amino acids. V was shortened by 0 bases and J by 4 bases, with 13 bases between the two germline ends. CDR1 is LNHNV, CDR2 YYDKDF, per germline (reference sequence). This clonotype was seen a few times. V gene TRBV15 combines with J gene TRBJ2-7; D is ambiguous. The TCR was taken from a man older than 75 in good health. Specimen: blood. CDR3 DNA: TGTGCCACCAGCAGAGATCGTTTCAGGCCTTACGAGCAGTACTTC. It codes for CATSRDRFRPYEQYF.